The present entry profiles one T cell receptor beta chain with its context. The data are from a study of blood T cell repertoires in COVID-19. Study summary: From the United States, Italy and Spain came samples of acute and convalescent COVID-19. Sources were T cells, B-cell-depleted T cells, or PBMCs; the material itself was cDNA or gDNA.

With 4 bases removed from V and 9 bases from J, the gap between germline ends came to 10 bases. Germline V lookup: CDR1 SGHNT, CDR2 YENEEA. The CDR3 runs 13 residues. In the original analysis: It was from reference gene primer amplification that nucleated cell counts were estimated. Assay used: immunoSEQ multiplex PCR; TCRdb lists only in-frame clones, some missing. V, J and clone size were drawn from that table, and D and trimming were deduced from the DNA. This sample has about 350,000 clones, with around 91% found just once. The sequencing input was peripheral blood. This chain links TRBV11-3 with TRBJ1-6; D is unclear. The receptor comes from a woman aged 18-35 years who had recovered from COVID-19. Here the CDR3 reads CASSSTWRSPLHF. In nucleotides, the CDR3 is TGTGCCAGCAGCTCGACATGGCGTTCACCCCTCCACTTT.